Below, 5 T cell receptor beta chains from the same sample are listed, as sequenced in a study of blood T cell repertoires in COVID-19. Measured with immunoSEQ multiplex PCR; TCRdb has only the in-frame clones, and not every one. Here the sample spans 200,000 to 300,000 clones, 80% to 95% being singletons. The material sequenced was peripheral blood. The receptors were sampled from a man aged 25 to 40 with COVID-19, enrolled during active disease.

The rearrangement uses TRBV19 and TRBJ1-4; perhaps TRBD1 as D (5 bases). Trimming took 9 bases from V and 4 from J, leaving 15 bases between them. The CDR3 has 14 amino acids. Germline assignment: CDR1 LNHDA and CDR2 SQIVND (reference sequence). CDR3 nucleotide sequence: TGTGCCAGCACGTCATGGGGCTATAATGAAAAACTGTTTTTT. Its protein is CASTSWGYNEKLFF. Complete variable domain (other parts from reference TRBV19 and TRBJ1-4): DGGITQSPKYLFRKEGQNVTLSCEQNLNHDAMYWYRQDPGQGLRLIYYSQIVNDFQKGDIAEGYSVSREKKESFPLTVTSAQKNPTAFYLCASTSWGYNEKLFFGSGTQLSVL.

This sequence joins TRBV7-9 and TRBJ1-1; tentatively, D is TRBD1 (5 bases). CDR1 is SEHNR, CDR2 FQNEAQ, per germline (reference sequence). This CDR3 spans 15 amino acids. The germline V and J ends were trimmed by 1 base and 4 bases, with 13 bases remaining between them. The CDR3 is CASSLGLGGGTEAFF. CDR3 DNA sequence: TGTGCCAGCAGCTTAGGATTGGGGGGAGGCACTGAAGCTTTCTTT.

The chain employs TRBV3-1 (or the pseudogene TRBV3-2) and TRBJ1-3, with D tentatively TRBD1 (5 bases). CDR1 LGHDT and CDR2 YNNKEL come from the germline V gene (reference sequence). CDR3 length: 15 amino acids. Trimming took off 5 bases at V and 0 bases at J, with 11 bases between the two ends. The CDR3 sequence: CASSDPTASGNTIYF. In DNA, the CDR3 is TGTGCCAGCAGCGACCCGACAGCCTCTGGAAACACCATATATTTT.

This chain links TRBV6-5 with TRBJ1-4; D ambiguous. The CDR3 spans 16 residues. The germline V gene encodes CDR1 MNHEY and CDR2 SVGAGI. With 2 bases removed from V and 4 bases from J, the gap between germline ends came to 14 bases. Here the CDR3 reads CASSYVWGEDNEKLFF. DNA of the CDR3: TGTGCCAGCAGTTACGTGTGGGGAGAAGATAATGAAAAACTGTTTTTT.

This clone was counted between two and nine times. The chain joins TRBV15 to TRBJ1-3, with D possibly being TRBD1 (5 bases). Germline V gene lookup returns CDR1 LNHNV and CDR2 YYDKDF (reference sequence). Trimming took 0 bases from V and 6 from J, leaving 12 bases between them. The CDR3 is 15 residues long. CDR3 residues: CATSRERQGTNTIYF. The CDR3 DNA follows: TGTGCCACCAGCAGAGAGAGGCAGGGTACAAACACCATATATTTT.